The T cell receptor beta chain under discussion was sequenced for a study of human versus mouse CDR3 diversity and MHC coevolution. The CDR3 loop spans 14 amino acids. The ends were cut back, 7 bases at V and 6 bases at J, with 18 bases in the middle. CDR1 and CDR2 from the germline V gene are LNHDA and SQIVND (reference sequence). Using immunoSEQ multiplex PCR, the repertoire was profiled, and TCRdb retains in-frame clones only, with some absent. The sample has roughly 81,000 clones, over 85% seen once. The sequenced sample consisted of naive CD4+ T cells from blood. The subset here: CD45RO-negative CD62L-positive naive CD4 T cells. This receptor was identified in a person aged 25-75 years in good health. The J gene is TRBJ1-2, the V gene TRBV19; the D is unclear. CDR3 bases: TGTGCCAGTACGCGAAGGGAGGTCGGGGATGGCTACACCTTC. Translation gives CASTRREVGDGYTF.